The TCR beta chain described here comes from a study of a mutant IDH1 vaccine in newly diagnosed glioma (dated by TCRdb to the early 2020s). Looking at the study overall: Across visits V03 through V10, patients got a total of eight vaccinations, given in weeks 1, 3, 5, 7, 11, 15, 19 and 23. Peripheral blood was collected at six visits: V03 (baseline), V05, V07, V10, V12 and V13. Of the roughly 34 treated patients, around 62% were male and roughly 38% were female, and a mean age of roughly 40 years was recorded. For exploratory analyses, longitudinal TCRB deep sequencing was carried out in 25 treated patients wherever samples were available. Before enrollment, most patients had been given radiochemotherapy with temozolomide as standard therapy, while the rest had received either radiotherapy alone or temozolomide alone. Vaccination began 4-6 weeks after radiotherapy alone, or alongside temozolomide cycles in the chemotherapy-containing groups.

Taken from the germline V gene, the CDR1 and CDR2 loops are MDHEN and SYDVKM. The junction shows trimming of 4 bases on V and 6 bases on J, and the gene matches do not reach 9 bases of it. The CDR3 starts with the cysteine, ends with the phenylalanine, and has 15 residues. The entry retains the CDR3 DNA only, 45 bases that are in frame from base 1. Libraries came from the immunoSEQ multiplex PCR assay. Rearranged TCR beta chain sequences were amplified with the hsTCRB Kit following the manufacturer's protocol. TCRB libraries were sequenced on an Illumina MiSeq. The source study handled its data this way. The proprietary platform of the kit vendor was used for demultiplexing, trimming and gene mapping. TCRdb took this table from immuneACCESS and kept in-frame rearrangements with V and J called. Such tables lack part of the clones; where checked against another copy, unresolved V genes explain under half of the gap, and the rest is unexplained. V and J calls and clone size follow that table, whereas D and trimming were derived from the DNA. A total of approximately 60,000 clones appear in this sample, over 70% of them only once. Clones ranked in the top ten supply 1.1% to 1.5% of the sample.

General study outcomes and caveats: Across multiple MHC alleles, vaccine-induced immune responses were seen in approximately 93% of patients. Pseudoprogression appeared unrelated to alterations in the top peripheral T cell clonotypes detected by TCRB sequencing. PBMC samples for TCRB deep sequencing were selected based on availability. The authors stated that sample limitations prevented analyses of patient blood samples from being reproduced.

The label giving this sample's time point can be read as: week 23, last vaccination. Every vaccine dose consisted of 300 ug of a 20-mer mutant IDH1 peptide in Montanide, administered subcutaneously together with topical imiquimod. Donors had newly diagnosed WHO grade 3 or 4 IDH1-mutant astrocytomas with loss of nuclear ATRX. The samples were drawn from NOA16, a multicentre, single-arm, open-label phase I trial in Germany that tested a mutant IDH1 peptide vaccine in humans for the first time. Genomic DNA for TCRB sequencing was extracted from EDTA blood using the DNeasy Blood and Tissue Kit. With respect to this clone: Which antigen it targets is not known. The sample holds no much larger clone one base away, and base qualities are not on file.

The chain is encoded by TRBV28 joined to TRBJ2-1, and 7 bases in between align with TRBD2. The source material was PBMCs, sampled from a glioma patient whose treatment included an IDH1 peptide vaccine. This clonotype originated in a man aged 35 to 55 with glioma. The CDR3 amino acid sequence is: CASSYRGAGVNEQFF. The nucleotide sequence is TGTGCCAGCAGTTACAGAGGGGCGGGAGTCAATGAGCAGTTCTTC. With the portions outside the CDR3 filled from the reference TRBV28 and TRBJ2-1 genes, the complete variable region becomes DVKVTQSSRYLVKRTGEKVFLECVQDMDHENMFWYRQDPGLGLRLIYFSYDVKMKEKGDIPEGYSVSREKKERFSLILESASTNQTSMYLCASSYRGAGVNEQFFGPGTRLTVL.